This record concerns one TCR beta chain sequence. The sample belongs to a study of blood T cell repertoires in COVID-19. J lost 0 bases, V lost 4 bases, and 5 bases had no gene match. The CDR3 runs to 16 residues. Looked up from germline, CDR1 is MGHRA and CDR2 is YSYEKL. In the authors' methods: Using reference gene primer amplification, nucleated cell counts were estimated. Only in-frame clones appear in the TCRdb table, and some are missing; sequencing was by immunoSEQ multiplex PCR. V and J calls and clone size follow that table, whereas D and trimming were derived from the DNA. The sample holds roughly 54,000 clones, 85% to 90% seen once.

This TCR derives from a woman in her sixties or seventies with COVID-19, enrolled during active disease. The genes are TRBV4-1 and TRBJ1-4; 7 bases are shared with TRBD1. Input material: peripheral blood. CDR3 nucleotide sequence: TGCGCCAGCAGCCTCCGGGACAGTGCAACTAATGAAAAACTGTTTTTT. Translated, it gives CASSLRDSATNEKLFF.